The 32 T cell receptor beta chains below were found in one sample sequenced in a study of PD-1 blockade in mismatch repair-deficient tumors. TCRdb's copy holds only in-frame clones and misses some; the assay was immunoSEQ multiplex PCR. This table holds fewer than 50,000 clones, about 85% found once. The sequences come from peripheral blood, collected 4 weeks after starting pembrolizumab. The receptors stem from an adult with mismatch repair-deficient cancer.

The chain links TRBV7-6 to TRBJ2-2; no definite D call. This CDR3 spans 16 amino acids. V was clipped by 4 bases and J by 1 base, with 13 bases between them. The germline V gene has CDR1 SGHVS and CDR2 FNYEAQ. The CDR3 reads CASSSPDGLNTGELFF. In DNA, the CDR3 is TGTGCCAGCAGCTCTCCGGACGGCCTGAACACCGGGGAGCTGTTTTTT. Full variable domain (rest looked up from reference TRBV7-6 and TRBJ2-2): GAGVSQSPRYKVTKRGQDVALRCDPISGHVSLYWYRQALGQGPEFLTYFNYEAQQDKSGLPNDRFSAERPEGSISTLTIQRTEQRDSAMYRCASSSPDGLNTGELFFGEGSRLTVL.

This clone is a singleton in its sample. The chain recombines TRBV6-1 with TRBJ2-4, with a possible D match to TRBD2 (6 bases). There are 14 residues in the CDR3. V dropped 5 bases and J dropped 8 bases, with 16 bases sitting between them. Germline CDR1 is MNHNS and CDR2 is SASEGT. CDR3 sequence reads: CASSPRTWRDIQYF. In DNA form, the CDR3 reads TGTGCCAGCAGTCCACGGACCTGGAGGGACATTCAGTACTTC.

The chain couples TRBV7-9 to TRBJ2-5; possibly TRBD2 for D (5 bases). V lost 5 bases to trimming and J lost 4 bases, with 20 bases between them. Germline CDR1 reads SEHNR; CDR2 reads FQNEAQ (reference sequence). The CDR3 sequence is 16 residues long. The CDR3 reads CASSPPSVVARETQYF. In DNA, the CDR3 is TGTGCCAGCAGCCCGCCCTCGGTGGTAGCGAGAGAGACCCAGTACTTC.

The CDR3 protein is CASSLYMILSYEQYF. The DNA of the CDR3 is TGTGCCAGCAGCCTATACATGATCCTCTCCTACGAGCAGTACTTC. V and J are TRBV11-2 and TRBJ2-7; no reliable D call. Per germline, CDR1 SGHAT and CDR2 FQNNGV. Trimming took 5 bases from V and 0 from J, leaving 14 bases between them. The CDR3 is made up of 15 amino acids.

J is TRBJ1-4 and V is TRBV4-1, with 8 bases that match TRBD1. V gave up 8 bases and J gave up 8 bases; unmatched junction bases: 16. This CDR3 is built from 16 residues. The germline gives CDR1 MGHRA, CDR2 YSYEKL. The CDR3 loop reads CASRMLRQGAGEKLFF. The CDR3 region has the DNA TGCGCCAGCCGCATGCTCCGGCAGGGGGCCGGAGAAAAACTGTTTTTT.

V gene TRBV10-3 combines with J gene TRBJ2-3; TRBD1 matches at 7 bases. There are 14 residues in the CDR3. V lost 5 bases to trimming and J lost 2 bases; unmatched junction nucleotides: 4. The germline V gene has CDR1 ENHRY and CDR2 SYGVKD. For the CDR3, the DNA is TGTGCCATCAGTCCGGGACAGTCCACAGATACGCAGTATTTT. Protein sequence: CAISPGQSTDTQYF.

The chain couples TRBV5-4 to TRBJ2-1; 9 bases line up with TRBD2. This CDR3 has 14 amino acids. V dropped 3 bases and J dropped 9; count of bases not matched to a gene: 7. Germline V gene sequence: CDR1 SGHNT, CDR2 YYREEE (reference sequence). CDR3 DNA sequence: TGTGCCAGCAGCTCTTCGGGACTAGCCAGTGAGCAGTTCTTC. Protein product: CASSSSGLASEQFF.

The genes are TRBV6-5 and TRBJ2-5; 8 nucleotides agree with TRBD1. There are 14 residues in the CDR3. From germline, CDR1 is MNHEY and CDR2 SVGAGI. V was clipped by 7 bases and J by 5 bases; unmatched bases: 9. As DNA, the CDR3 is TGTGCCAGCACCCCCTCAGGGGACAGGGAGACCCAGTACTTC. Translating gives CASTPSGDRETQYF.

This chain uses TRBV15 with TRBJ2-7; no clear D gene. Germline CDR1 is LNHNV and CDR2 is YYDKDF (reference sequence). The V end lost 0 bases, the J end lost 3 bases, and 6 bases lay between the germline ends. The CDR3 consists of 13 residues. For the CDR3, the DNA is TGTGCCACCAGCAGAGATCGACGCTACGAGCAGTACTTC. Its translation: CATSRDRRYEQYF.

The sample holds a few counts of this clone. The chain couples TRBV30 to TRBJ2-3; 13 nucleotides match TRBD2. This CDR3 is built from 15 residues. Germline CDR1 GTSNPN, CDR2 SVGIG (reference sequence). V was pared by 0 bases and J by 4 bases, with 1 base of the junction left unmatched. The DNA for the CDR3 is TGTGCCTGGAGTGTACTAGCGGGAGGGCCAGATACGCAGTATTTT. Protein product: CAWSVLAGGPDTQYF.

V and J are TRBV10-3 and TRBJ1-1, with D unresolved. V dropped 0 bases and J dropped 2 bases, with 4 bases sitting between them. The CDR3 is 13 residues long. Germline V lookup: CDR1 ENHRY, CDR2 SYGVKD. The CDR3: CAISESGNTEAFF. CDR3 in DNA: TGTGCCATCAGTGAGTCCGGCAACACTGAAGCTTTCTTT.

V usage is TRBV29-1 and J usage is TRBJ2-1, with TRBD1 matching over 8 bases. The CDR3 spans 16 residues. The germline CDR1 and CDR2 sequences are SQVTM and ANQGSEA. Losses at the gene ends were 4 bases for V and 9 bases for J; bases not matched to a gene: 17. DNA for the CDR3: TGCAGCGTTGGCCCCCCGCCGGACAGGGTGGCGGGTGAGCAGTTCTTC. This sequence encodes CSVGPPPDRVAGEQFF.

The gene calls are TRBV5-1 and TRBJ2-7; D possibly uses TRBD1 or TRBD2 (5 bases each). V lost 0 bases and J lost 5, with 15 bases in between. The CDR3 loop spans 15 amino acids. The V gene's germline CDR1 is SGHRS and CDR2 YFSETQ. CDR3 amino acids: CASSLDGLRGDEQYF. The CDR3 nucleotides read TGCGCCAGCAGCTTGGATGGTCTCCGGGGCGACGAGCAGTACTTC.

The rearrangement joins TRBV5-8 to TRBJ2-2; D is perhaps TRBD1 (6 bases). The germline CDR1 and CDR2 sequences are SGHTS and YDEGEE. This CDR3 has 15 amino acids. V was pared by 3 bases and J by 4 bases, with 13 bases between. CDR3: CASSSTGPFTGELFF. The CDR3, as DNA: TGTGCCAGCAGCTCCACAGGGCCTTTCACCGGGGAGCTGTTTTTT. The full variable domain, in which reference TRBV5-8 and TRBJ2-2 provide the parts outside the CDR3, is EAGVTQSPTHLIKTRGQQATLRCSPISGHTSVYWYQQALGLGLQFLLWYDEGEERNRGNFPPRFSGRQFPNYSSELNVNALELEDSALYLCASSSTGPFTGELFFGEGSRLTVL.

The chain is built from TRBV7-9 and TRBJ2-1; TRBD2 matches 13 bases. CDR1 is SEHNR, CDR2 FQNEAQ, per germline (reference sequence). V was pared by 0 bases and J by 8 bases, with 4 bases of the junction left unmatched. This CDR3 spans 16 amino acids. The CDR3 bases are TGTGCCAGCAGCTTAGCCGGACTAGCGGGAGCAGATGAGCAGTTCTTC. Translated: CASSLAGLAGADEQFF. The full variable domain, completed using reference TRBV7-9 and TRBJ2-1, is DTGVSQNPRHKITKRGQNVTFRCDPISEHNRLYWYRQTLGQGPEFLTYFQNEAQLEKSRLLSDRFSAERPKGSFSTLEIQRTEQGDSAMYLCASSLAGLAGADEQFFGPGTRLTVL.

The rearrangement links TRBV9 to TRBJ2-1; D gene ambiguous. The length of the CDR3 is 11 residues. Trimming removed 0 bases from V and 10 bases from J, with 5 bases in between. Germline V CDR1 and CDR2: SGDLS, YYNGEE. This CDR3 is CASSVGPEQFF. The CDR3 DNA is TGTGCCAGCAGCGTAGGCCCGGAGCAGTTCTTC.

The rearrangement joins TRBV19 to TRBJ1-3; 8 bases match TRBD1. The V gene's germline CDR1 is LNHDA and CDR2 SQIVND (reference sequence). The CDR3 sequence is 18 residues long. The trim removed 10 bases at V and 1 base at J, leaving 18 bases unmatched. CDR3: CATVAPGQAVFSGNTIYF. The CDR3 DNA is TGTGCCACCGTAGCTCCGGGACAGGCAGTTTTTTCTGGAAACACCATATATTTT.

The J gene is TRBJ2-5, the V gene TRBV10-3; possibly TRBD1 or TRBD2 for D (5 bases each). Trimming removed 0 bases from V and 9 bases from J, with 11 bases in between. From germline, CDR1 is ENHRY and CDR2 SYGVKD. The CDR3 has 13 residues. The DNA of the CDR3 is TGTGCCATCAGTGAGTCCAGTGTGGGGGCCCAGTACTTC. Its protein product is CAISESSVGAQYF.

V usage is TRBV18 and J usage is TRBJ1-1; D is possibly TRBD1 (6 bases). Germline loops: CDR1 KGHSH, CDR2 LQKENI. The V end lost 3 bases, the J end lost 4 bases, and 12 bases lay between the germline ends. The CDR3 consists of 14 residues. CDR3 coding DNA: TGTGCCAGCTCACCGGGGGGGCTAGGCACTGAAGCTTTCTTT. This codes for CASSPGGLGTEAFF.

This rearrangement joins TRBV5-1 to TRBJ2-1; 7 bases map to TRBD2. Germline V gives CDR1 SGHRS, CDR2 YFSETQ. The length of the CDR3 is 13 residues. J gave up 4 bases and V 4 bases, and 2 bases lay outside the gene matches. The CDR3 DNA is TGCGCCAGCAGCAGCGGGACTTACAATGAGCAGTTCTTC. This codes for CASSSGTYNEQFF.

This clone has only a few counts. The CDR3 loop reads CASSPKVGGPQPQHF. DNA of the CDR3: TGTGCCAGTAGCCCGAAAGTTGGTGGGCCCCAGCCCCAGCATTTT. J is TRBJ1-5 and V is TRBV19, with unresolved D. Trimming left V 6 bases short and J 7 bases short, with 19 bases between. The V gene's germline CDR1 is LNHDA and CDR2 SQIVND (reference sequence). This CDR3 spans 15 amino acids. Full variable domain (remainder filled in from reference TRBV19 and TRBJ1-5): DGGITQSPKYLFRKEGQNVTLSCEQNLNHDAMYWYRQDPGQGLRLIYYSQIVNDFQKGDIAEGYSVSREKKESFPLTVTSAQKNPTAFYLCASSPKVGGPQPQHFGDGTRLSIL.

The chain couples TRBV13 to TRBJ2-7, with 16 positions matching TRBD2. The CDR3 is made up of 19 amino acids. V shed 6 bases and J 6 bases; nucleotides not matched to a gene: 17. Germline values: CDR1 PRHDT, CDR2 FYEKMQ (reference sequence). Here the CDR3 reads CASSPLPGTSGRVLGEQYF. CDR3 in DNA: TGTGCCAGCAGTCCCCTCCCCGGGACTAGCGGGAGGGTCTTGGGCGAGCAGTACTTC.

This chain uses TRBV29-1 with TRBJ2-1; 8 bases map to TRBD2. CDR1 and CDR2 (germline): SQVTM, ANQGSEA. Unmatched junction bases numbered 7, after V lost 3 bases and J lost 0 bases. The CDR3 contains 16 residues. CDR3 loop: CSVDQLAGNSYNEQFF. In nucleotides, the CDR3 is TGCAGCGTTGATCAGCTAGCGGGCAACTCCTACAATGAGCAGTTCTTC.

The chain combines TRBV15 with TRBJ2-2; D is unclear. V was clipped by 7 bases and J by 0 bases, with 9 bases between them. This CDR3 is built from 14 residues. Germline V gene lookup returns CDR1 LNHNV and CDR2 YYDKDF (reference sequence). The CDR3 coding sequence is TGTGCCACCACCTTAGACGCGAACACCGGGGAGCTGTTTTTT. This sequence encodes CATTLDANTGELFF.

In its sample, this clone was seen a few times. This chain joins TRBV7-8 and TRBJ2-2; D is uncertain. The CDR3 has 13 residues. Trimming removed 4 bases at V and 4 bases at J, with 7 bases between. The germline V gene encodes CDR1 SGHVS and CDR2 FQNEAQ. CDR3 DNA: TGTGCCAGCAGCTCTACTGTCACCGGGGAGCTGTTTTTT. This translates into CASSSTVTGELFF.

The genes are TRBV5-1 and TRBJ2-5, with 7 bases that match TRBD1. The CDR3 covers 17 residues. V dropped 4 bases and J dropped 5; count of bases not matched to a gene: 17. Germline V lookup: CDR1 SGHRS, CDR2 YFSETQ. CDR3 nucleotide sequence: TGCGCCAGCAGCCCAAACCAGAGGGCAGGGGGTGAGGAGACCCAGTACTTC. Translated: CASSPNQRAGGEETQYF.

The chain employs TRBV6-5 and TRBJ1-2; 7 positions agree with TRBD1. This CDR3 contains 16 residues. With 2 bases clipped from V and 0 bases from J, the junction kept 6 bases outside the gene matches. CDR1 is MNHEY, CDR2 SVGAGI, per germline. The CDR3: CASSYTGASSNYGYTF. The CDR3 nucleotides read TGTGCCAGCAGTTACACAGGGGCGAGCTCTAACTATGGCTACACCTTC.

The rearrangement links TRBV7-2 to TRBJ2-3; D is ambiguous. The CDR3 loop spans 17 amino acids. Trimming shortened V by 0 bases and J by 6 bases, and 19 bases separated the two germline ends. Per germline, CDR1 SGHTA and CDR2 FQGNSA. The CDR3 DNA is TGTGCCAGCAGCTTAGCCATTACACGCACAGAGGCTGATACGCAGTATTTT. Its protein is CASSLAITRTEADTQYF.

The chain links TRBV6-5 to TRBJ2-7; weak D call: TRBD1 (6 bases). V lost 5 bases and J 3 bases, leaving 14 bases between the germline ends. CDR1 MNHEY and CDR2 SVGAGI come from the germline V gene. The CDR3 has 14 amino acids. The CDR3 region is CASSRTGTIYEQYF. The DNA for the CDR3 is TGTGCCAGCAGTAGAACCGGGACAATCTACGAGCAGTACTTC.

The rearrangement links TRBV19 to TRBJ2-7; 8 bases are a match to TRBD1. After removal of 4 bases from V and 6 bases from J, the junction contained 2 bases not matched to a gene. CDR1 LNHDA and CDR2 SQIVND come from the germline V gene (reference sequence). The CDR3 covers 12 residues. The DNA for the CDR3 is TGTGCCAGTAGTACCGGACAGGGCGAGCAGTACTTC. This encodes CASSTGQGEQYF.

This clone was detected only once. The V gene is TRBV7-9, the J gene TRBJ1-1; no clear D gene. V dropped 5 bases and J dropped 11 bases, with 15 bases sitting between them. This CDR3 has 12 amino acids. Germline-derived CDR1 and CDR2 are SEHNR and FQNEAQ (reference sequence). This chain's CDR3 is CASSLWTLRAFF. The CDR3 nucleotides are TGTGCCAGCAGCCTCTGGACTCTCAGGGCTTTCTTT.

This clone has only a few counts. Here the CDR3 reads CASRNRGNEQYF. The CDR3 DNA reads TGTGCCAGTAGAAACAGGGGCAACGAGCAGTACTTC. The chain is built from TRBV19 and TRBJ2-7, with TRBD1 matching over 7 bases. Germline V gene lookup returns CDR1 LNHDA and CDR2 SQIVND (reference sequence). V lost 6 bases, J lost 5 bases, and 4 bases stayed unmatched. This CDR3 has 12 amino acids.